The 28 T cell receptor beta chains reported below all come from one sample, sequenced in a study of CD8 T cells in ankylosing spondylitis. In TCRdb, the 5' RACE reads were re-called with MiXCR into one record per CDR3 protein. The data show under 150,000 distinct CDR3 sequences, with roughly 15% seen just once and about 3% held by the top ten. Sequencing was done on a sample of blood, either unsorted or a sorted T cell fraction (not recorded which). These TCRs come from a female donor with ankylosing spondylitis or in good health (not recorded which).

This clonotype was counted at least ten times. The chain employs TRBV5-1 and TRBJ1-6; unclear D gene. Germline V CDR1 and CDR2: SGHRS, YFSETQ. Trimming removed 0 bases from V and 6 bases from J, with 10 bases in between. This CDR3 contains 15 residues. CDR3 sequence (DNA): TGCGCCAGCAGCTTGGGGAGCGCCGGTAATTCACCCCTCCACTTT. It codes for CASSLGSAGNSPLHF.

The chain uses TRBV25-1 and TRBJ2-5; D remains unclear. V dropped 3 bases and J dropped 5 bases, with 13 bases sitting between them. From germline, CDR1 is MGHDK and CDR2 SYGVNS. There are 14 residues in the CDR3. CDR3 region: CASSDFSTVETQYF. CDR3 DNA sequence: TGTGCCAGCAGTGATTTCTCTACGGTGGAGACCCAGTACTTC.

The chain combines TRBV5-1 with TRBJ2-1, with 7 bases that match TRBD1. J gave up 0 bases and V 4 bases, and 4 bases lay outside the gene matches. CDR3 length: 15 amino acids. CDR1 SGHRS and CDR2 YFSETQ come from the germline V gene. The CDR3 nucleotides are TGCGCCAGCAGCGTGGGACAGTTCTCCTACAATGAGCAGTTCTTC. It is translated as CASSVGQFSYNEQFF.

This clonotype turned up a few times. The CDR3 DNA is TGTGCCAGCAGTGAACGAACCCGGCGGGGAGCTTTCTTT. Residues: CASSERTRRGAFF. The chain couples TRBV6-1 to TRBJ1-1; D ambiguous. From germline, CDR1 is MNHNS and CDR2 SASEGT. With 2 bases removed from V and 10 bases from J, the gap between germline ends came to 14 bases. The CDR3 covers 13 residues.

This clonotype was seen repeatedly, ten times or more. J is TRBJ1-2 and V is TRBV20-1, with D uncertain. Germline V gene sequence: CDR1 DFQATT, CDR2 SNEGSKA (reference sequence). With 3 bases removed from V and 7 bases from J, the gap between germline ends came to 15 bases. The CDR3 extends over 13 amino acids. CDR3 amino acids: CSASASSAGGYTF. The CDR3 DNA reads as TGCAGTGCTAGTGCCTCTTCTGCTGGTGGCTACACCTTC.

This chain uses TRBV14 with TRBJ2-3, with 7 bases matching TRBD2. Germline CDR1 and CDR2: SGHDN and FVKESK. The ends lost 2 bases at V and 4 bases at J; junction bases unmatched: 12. This CDR3 is built from 17 residues. For the CDR3, the DNA is TGTGCCAGCAGCCAACCCCTTTCAGCGGGACCTGCAGATACGCAGTATTTT. It is translated as CASSQPLSAGPADTQYF. Full variable domain (rest looked up from reference TRBV14 and TRBJ2-3): EAGVTQFPSHSVIEKGQTVTLRCDPISGHDNLYWYRRVMGKEIKFLLHFVKESKQDESGMPNNRFLAERTGGTYSTLKVQPAELEDSGVYFCASSQPLSAGPADTQYFGPGTRLTVL.

This clonotype was counted at least ten times. Written as DNA, the CDR3 is TGTGCCAGCAGCCAGCTGGGGGACGCGGAATATTTT. Protein: CASSQLGDAEYF. The chain joins TRBV3-1 to TRBJ2-3, with D possibly being TRBD1 or TRBD2 (5 bases each). Germline CDR1 and CDR2: LGHDT and YNNKEL (reference sequence). The CDR3 consists of 12 residues. The germline V and J ends were trimmed by 3 bases and 15 bases, with 16 bases remaining between them.

This chain uses TRBV27 with TRBJ1-2; TRBD1 matches 7 bases. V shed 0 bases, J shed 0 bases, and the junction held 4 bases outside the gene matches. Germline CDR1 MNHEY, CDR2 SMNVEV (reference sequence). The CDR3 loop spans 16 amino acids. CDR3 sequence: CASSLSRQGANYGYTF. As DNA, the CDR3 is TGTGCCAGCAGTTTATCTAGGCAGGGGGCTAACTATGGCTACACCTTC.

This clonotype was seen many times. The CDR3 sequence is CASSHQGSYNEQFF. The CDR3 DNA follows: TGTGCCAGTAGTCACCAGGGTAGCTACAATGAGCAGTTCTTC. The chain recombines TRBV19 with TRBJ2-1; TRBD1 is a possible D gene (5 bases). Deletions cut 5 bases from V and 3 bases from J, with 11 bases between. The germline gives CDR1 LNHDA, CDR2 SQIVND (reference sequence). The CDR3 covers 14 residues. Together with reference TRBV19 and TRBJ2-1, the CDR3 gives the full variable domain: DGGITQSPKYLFRKEGQNVTLSCEQNLNHDAMYWYRQDPGQGLRLIYYSQIVNDFQKGDIAEGYSVSREKKESFPLTVTSAQKNPTAFYLCASSHQGSYNEQFFGPGTRLTVL.

For this clonotype: A read error may be the cause here, since a much bigger clone is one base away. The chain joins TRBV10-3 to TRBJ2-7; TRBD1 aligns across 9 bases. The CDR3 spans 16 residues. CDR1 and CDR2 from the germline V gene are ENHRY and SYGVKD. After removal of 5 bases from V and 1 base from J, the junction contained 9 bases not matched to a gene. CDR3 loop: CAISRDRGIGSYEQYF. The CDR3 DNA follows: TGTGCCATCAGTAGAGACAGGGGGATCGGGTCCTACGAGCAGTACTTC.

This rearrangement joins TRBV30 to TRBJ2-3; a possible D gene is TRBD1 (6 bases). This CDR3 has 13 residues. Per the germline V gene, CDR1 is GTSNPN and CDR2 is SVGIG (reference sequence). The V end was cut by 0 bases, the J end by 3 bases, with 7 bases between. In nucleotides, the CDR3 is TGTGCCTGGAGTGTAAGGGGGACAGATACGCAGTATTTT. It specifies CAWSVRGTDTQYF.

The chain carries TRBV5-4 and TRBJ2-6; 7 bases align to TRBD1. The CDR3 consists of 17 residues. Germline-derived CDR1 and CDR2 are SGHNT and YYREEE (reference sequence). The V and J ends lost 7 bases and 0 bases, in that order; junction bases with no gene match: 10. CDR3: CASEDRTALSGANVLTF. The CDR3 DNA sequence: TGTGCCAGCGAGGACAGGACAGCACTCTCTGGGGCCAACGTCCTGACTTTC.

The V call is TRBV28, the J call TRBJ2-1; TRBD1 aligns across 7 bases. V shed 2 bases, J shed 8 bases, and the junction held 6 bases outside the gene matches. CDR3 length equals 14 residues. The V gene's germline CDR1 is MDHEN and CDR2 SYDVKM. CDR3 amino acids: CASSLVGTEYEQFF. The CDR3 region has the DNA TGTGCCAGCAGTTTAGTTGGGACAGAATATGAGCAGTTCTTC.

In its sample, this clonotype was seen many times. This chain uses TRBV29-1 with TRBJ1-2, with 8 bases identical to TRBD1. CDR3 size: 14 residues. Germline V gene sequence: CDR1 SQVTM, CDR2 ANQGSEA. J was trimmed by 4 bases and V by 6 bases; bases with no gene match: 10. The CDR3 is CSVSGTGASYGYTF. The DNA of the CDR3 is TGCAGCGTCAGCGGGACAGGAGCTTCCTATGGCTACACCTTC.

V gene TRBV6-2 or TRBV6-3 combines with J gene TRBJ1-1, with D maybe TRBD1 (6 bases). In germline, CDR1 is MNHEY, CDR2 SVGEGT. V dropped 4 bases and J dropped 5 bases, with 17 bases sitting between them. The CDR3 is made up of 15 amino acids. Written as DNA, the CDR3 is TGTGCCAGCAGTTCCACGGGGGCAGGGGAAACTGAAGCTTTCTTT. It yields the protein CASSSTGAGETEAFF.

The chain couples TRBV2 to TRBJ2-7, with 8 bases identical to TRBD2. The CDR3 is 14 residues long. J was trimmed by 3 bases and V by 7 bases; bases with no gene match: 8. Germline V lookup: CDR1 SNHLY, CDR2 FYNNEI. CDR3 amino acids: CASKWDSGVYEQYF. The DNA for the CDR3 is TGTGCCAGCAAGTGGGATAGCGGGGTCTACGAGCAGTACTTC.

The rearrangement uses TRBV9 and TRBJ2-7, with 9 bases aligning to TRBD1. V lost 3 bases and J lost 2; bases outside the gene matches: 6. CDR1 SGDLS and CDR2 YYNGEE come from the germline V gene. The CDR3 length is 15 residues. DNA for the CDR3: TGTGCCAGCAGCGCAGGGACAGGGACCCCCTACGAGCAGTACTTC. It codes for CASSAGTGTPYEQYF.

This clonotype came up many times. This chain connects TRBV5-1 to TRBJ2-7; TRBD1 is a possible D gene (5 bases). CDR3 length: 15 amino acids. V shed 0 bases and J shed 0 bases, with 10 bases lying between them. Germline values: CDR1 SGHRS, CDR2 YFSETQ. CDR3 sequence reads: CASSLADSNSYEQYF. The CDR3 bases are TGCGCCAGCAGCTTGGCCGACAGTAACTCCTACGAGCAGTACTTC. The full variable domain, its missing parts supplied by reference TRBV5-1 and TRBJ2-7, is KAGVTQTPRYLIKTRGQQVTLSCSPISGHRSVSWYQQTPGQGLQFLFEYFSETQRNKGNFPGRFSGRQFSNSRSEMNVSTLELGDSALYLCASSLADSNSYEQYFGPGTRLTVT.

Details on this clonotype: A much larger clone lies a single base off, so this may be a read error. The V and J genes are TRBV20-1 and TRBJ1-1; D possibly corresponds to TRBD1 (5 bases). Germline CDR1 and CDR2: DFQATT and SNEGSKA (reference sequence). Trimming left V 1 base short and J 1 base short, with 7 bases between. CDR3 length: 13 amino acids. CDR3 protein: CSARGQQNTEAFF. The CDR3 coding sequence is TGCAGTGCTAGAGGACAGCAGAACACTGAAGCTTTCTTT.

On this clonotype: This may come from a read error, since a much larger clone is one base off. The rearrangement uses TRBV12-3 or TRBV12-4 and TRBJ2-1, with 8 bases lining up with TRBD2. The CDR3 extends over 13 amino acids. The CDR3 DNA sequence: TGTACCAGCAGTAGACCGGGACTAGATGTGCAGTTCTTC. This codes for CTSSRPGLDVQFF.

The V and J genes are TRBV12-3 or TRBV12-4 and TRBJ1-3; D is unclear. CDR3 length equals 11 residues. V shed 11 bases and J shed 4 bases, with 9 bases lying between them. CDR3 amino acids: CAGTTGNTIYF. CDR3 nucleotides: TGTGCCGGCACGACGGGAAACACCATATATTTT.

Ten or more counts support this clonotype. The chain joins TRBV3-1 to TRBJ2-1, with TRBD2 identical over 13 bases. J gave up 6 bases and V 5 bases, and 7 bases lay outside the gene matches. Germline V gene data show CDR1 as LGHDT and CDR2 as YNNKEL (reference sequence). This CDR3 contains 16 residues. The CDR3 spells CASSARTSGGRNEQFF. The DNA for the CDR3 is TGTGCCAGCAGCGCCCGGACTAGCGGGGGTCGCAATGAGCAGTTCTTC.

Worth noting for this clonotype: A much larger clone lies one base from this, so it may be a read error. The chain recombines TRBV20-1 with TRBJ1-2; D gene unclear. Germline CDR1 reads DFQATT; CDR2 reads SNEGSKA (reference sequence). This CDR3 is built from 12 residues. The CDR3 nucleotides read TGCAGTGCTAGTGAAGGCGACTATGACTACACCTTC. Translating gives CSASEGDYDYTF.

This clonotype was seen repeatedly, ten times or more. This chain joins TRBV12-3 or TRBV12-4 and TRBJ2-7; TRBD1 matches 12 bases. The CDR3 runs 18 residues. V lost 6 bases to trimming and J lost 1 base; unmatched junction nucleotides: 13. CDR3 residues: CASSPAGTGGRKSYEQYF. CDR3 in DNA: TGTGCCAGCAGCCCGGCCGGGACAGGGGGCCGAAAATCCTACGAGCAGTACTTC.

V gene TRBV5-1 combines with J gene TRBJ2-1; tentative D call: TRBD1 (6 bases). Per germline, CDR1 SGHRS and CDR2 YFSETQ. The CDR3 loop spans 15 amino acids. Trimming removed 5 bases at V and 2 bases at J, with 14 bases between. The DNA for the CDR3 is TGCGCCAGCAGGTTCCGGGACACAACCTACAATGAGCAGTTCTTC. Protein product: CASRFRDTTYNEQFF.

The chain joins TRBV20-1 to TRBJ1-5; perhaps TRBD1 as D (6 bases). V lost 3 bases, J lost 3 bases, and 15 bases lay in between. CDR3 length: 15 amino acids. The germline V gene encodes CDR1 DFQATT and CDR2 SNEGSKA (reference sequence). The CDR3: CSASSRGGFNQPQHF. As DNA, the CDR3 is TGCAGTGCTAGTTCCCGGGGGGGCTTCAATCAGCCCCAGCATTTT.

This clonotype has a single count. The gene calls are TRBV28 and TRBJ2-6, with D tentatively TRBD1 (6 bases). V lost 10 bases and J lost 2, with 24 bases in between. The CDR3 is 18 residues long. Germline V lookup: CDR1 MDHEN, CDR2 SYDVKM. The CDR3 reads CAISQFGTGLPGANVLTF. The CDR3 DNA reads TGTGCCATTAGTCAATTCGGCACAGGGTTGCCTGGGGCCAACGTCCTGACTTTC.

This chain's CDR3 is CAISSLAGAGNEQFF. The CDR3 coding sequence is TGTGCCATCAGTTCGCTAGCGGGGGCAGGGAATGAGCAGTTCTTC. The chain is built from TRBV10-3 and TRBJ2-1, with 10 bases lining up with TRBD2. Germline assignment: CDR1 ENHRY and CDR2 SYGVKD. The ends lost 5 bases at V and 7 bases at J; junction bases unmatched: 8. The CDR3 consists of 15 residues.